These 21 T cell receptor beta chains were sequenced from one sample in a study of Ad26.COV2.S vaccination and SARS-CoV-2 variants. Profiling relied on immunoSEQ multiplex PCR, and the TCRdb table lists in-frame clones only, not all of them. Of about 250,000 clones in the sample, about 90% were seen once. Described treatment: 19 received Ad26.COV2.S at low or high dose, single or two shots; about 5 received placebo; per-sample allocation not given. Specimen acquisition occurred on day 63 following the initial vaccine or placebo injection. This material consisted of peripheral blood, taken in a trial of Ad26.COV2.S vaccine versus placebo. Receptors originate from a person aged 18-65 years who received the Ad26.COV2.S COVID-19 vaccine or a placebo.

This clone was seen a handful of times. This chain connects TRBV10-1 to TRBJ1-6; D ambiguous. Germline V lookup: CDR1 WNHNN, CDR2 SYGVQD (reference sequence). CDR3 length equals 14 residues. Trimming removed 3 bases at V and 7 bases at J, with 10 bases between. The CDR3 bases are TGCGCCAGCAGTGATGGAGCCACCAATTCACCCCTCCACTTT. It codes for CASSDGATNSPLHF.

The chain carries TRBV6-4 and TRBJ2-3; 11 bases match TRBD2. V was clipped by 5 bases and J by 4 bases; unmatched bases: 8. The CDR3 sequence is 16 residues long. Germline CDR1 is MRHNA and CDR2 is SNTAGT. This CDR3 is CASSPKGLAEPDTQYF. CDR3 nucleotide sequence: TGTGCCAGCAGTCCAAAGGGACTAGCGGAGCCAGATACGCAGTATTTT.

The gene calls are TRBV5-1 and TRBJ1-4; the D is unclear. V was pared by 4 bases and J by 0 bases, with 13 bases between. Germline lookup yields CDR1 SGHRS and CDR2 YFSETQ. The CDR3 runs 16 residues. The CDR3 protein is CASSPEGPATNEKLFF. CDR3 nucleotide sequence: TGCGCCAGCAGCCCCGAAGGACCTGCAACTAATGAAAAACTGTTTTTT.

The rearrangement joins TRBV5-1 to TRBJ2-5, with TRBD1 matching over 8 bases. Germline CDR1 reads SGHRS; CDR2 reads YFSETQ. J lost 4 bases, V lost 4 bases, and 9 bases had no gene match. The CDR3 has 15 amino acids. This CDR3 reads CASSPGQGRVETQYF. CDR3 coding DNA: TGCGCCAGCAGCCCCGGACAGGGCCGCGTAGAGACCCAGTACTTC.

The chain uses TRBV12-5 and TRBJ2-7, with 11 positions matching TRBD2. Germline loops: CDR1 LGHNT, CDR2 FRNRAP. The length of the CDR3 is 16 residues. V gave up 0 bases and J gave up 5 bases; unmatched junction bases: 6. The CDR3 sequence: CASGLVIAGGPNEQYF. In DNA, the CDR3 is TGTGCTAGTGGTTTGGTAATAGCGGGAGGGCCTAACGAGCAGTACTTC.

This chain connects TRBV30 to TRBJ2-3; D not certain. The V and J ends lost 0 bases and 5 bases respectively, with 6 bases between them. The germline CDR1 and CDR2 sequences are GTSNPN and SVGIG (reference sequence). The CDR3 covers 12 residues. The CDR3 loop is CAWSVMVDTQYF. The CDR3 DNA reads as TGTGCCTGGAGTGTAATGGTAGATACGCAGTATTTT.

This chain uses TRBV27 with TRBJ2-7; TRBD2 is a possible D gene (5 bases). The CDR3 is 12 residues long. With 6 bases removed from V and 5 bases from J, the gap between germline ends came to 11 bases. Germline V CDR1 and CDR2: MNHEY, SMNVEV (reference sequence). This chain's CDR3 is CASSPRGNEQYF. The CDR3 nucleotides are TGTGCCAGCAGCCCACGGGGAAACGAGCAGTACTTC.

The gene calls are TRBV5-1 and TRBJ2-3, with 11 bases lining up with TRBD2. This CDR3 comprises 14 residues. V was clipped by 1 base and J by 11 bases; unmatched bases: 6. Germline V gives CDR1 SGHRS, CDR2 YFSETQ. In DNA, the CDR3 is TGCGCCAGCAGCTTGCTGAGACTAGCGGGGAGGCAGTATTTT. Translating gives CASSLLRLAGRQYF.

The chain joins TRBV13 to TRBJ2-4, with D hard to call. With 1 base removed from V and 2 bases from J, the gap between germline ends came to 0 bases. Germline assignment: CDR1 PRHDT and CDR2 FYEKMQ (reference sequence). The length of the CDR3 is 12 residues. CDR3 bases: TGTGCCAGCAGCTTAGCCAAAAACATTCAGTACTTC. Translated: CASSLAKNIQYF. The full variable domain, in which reference TRBV13 and TRBJ2-4 provide the parts outside the CDR3, is AAGVIQSPRHLIKEKRETATLKCYPIPRHDTVYWYQQGPGQDPQFLISFYEKMQSDKGSIPDRFSAQQFSDYHSELNMSSLELGDSALYFCASSLAKNIQYFGAGTRLSVL.

The rearrangement links TRBV6-5 to TRBJ2-5; TRBD1 matches 7 bases. Germline assignment: CDR1 MNHEY and CDR2 SVGAGI. The V gene end was trimmed by 4 bases and the J gene end by 2 bases; junction bases not matched to a gene: 1. This CDR3 is built from 13 residues. The CDR3 loop is CASSWGQQETQYF. DNA of the CDR3: TGTGCCAGCAGTTGGGGACAGCAAGAGACCCAGTACTTC.

This clone has only a few counts. The chain recombines TRBV21-1 with TRBJ2-7. TRBV21-1 is a known pseudogene. CDR3 length: 13 amino acids. Here the CDR3 DNA reads TGTGCCAGCAGCATGGGAAGGAGCTACGAGCAGTACTTC. Protein sequence: CASSMGRSYEQYF.

V and J are TRBV11-3 and TRBJ2-1; unclear D gene. The CDR3 has 14 amino acids. V was pared by 1 base and J by 5 bases, with 9 bases between. From germline, CDR1 is SGHNT and CDR2 YENEEA. The CDR3 DNA sequence: TGTGCCAGCAGCTTAGGGCTACTGAACAATGAGCAGTTCTTC. This encodes CASSLGLLNNEQFF.

This clone appeared a single time. V and J are TRBV4-3 and TRBJ1-1; D possibly corresponds to TRBD1 (5 bases). The CDR3 extends over 14 amino acids. The V gene lost 5 bases and the J gene lost 1 base, with 11 bases spanning the gap. In germline, CDR1 is LGHNA, CDR2 YSLEER. The CDR3 bases are TGCGCCAGCAGCGAAGGGGTATGGAACACTGAAGCTTTCTTT. Translating it yields CASSEGVWNTEAFF.

The chain uses TRBV3-1 (or the pseudogene TRBV3-2) and TRBJ2-1; D call uncertain. The V gene's germline CDR1 is LGHDT and CDR2 YNNKEL (reference sequence). V lost 0 bases and J lost 2, with 8 bases in between. There are 15 residues in the CDR3. The CDR3 DNA follows: TGTGCCAGCAGCCAAGAATCAGCACCCTACAATGAGCAGTTCTTC. Translated: CASSQESAPYNEQFF.

The rearrangement links TRBV5-1 to TRBJ2-1, with a possible D match to TRBD2 (6 bases). Looked up from germline, CDR1 is SGHRS and CDR2 is YFSETQ. V lost 0 bases and J 9 bases, leaving 16 bases between the germline ends. The CDR3 is made up of 15 amino acids. The chain's CDR3 is CASSLEGAGKREQFF. As DNA, the CDR3 is TGCGCCAGCAGCTTGGAGGGTGCGGGAAAGCGTGAGCAGTTCTTC.

The chain uses TRBV11-2 and TRBJ2-7; 12 bases fit TRBD2. Germline trimming cut 2 bases from V and 2 bases from J; bases unmatched to any gene: 1. Germline values: CDR1 SGHAT, CDR2 FQNNGV. The CDR3 has 15 residues. The CDR3 protein is CASSLRLAGAYEQYF. The CDR3 DNA reads as TGTGCCAGCAGCTTAAGACTAGCGGGAGCCTACGAGCAGTACTTC.

This sequence joins TRBV4-2 and TRBJ2-1; no clear D. Germline CDR1 LGHNA, CDR2 YNFKEQ. This CDR3 spans 17 amino acids. Trimming cost V 0 bases and J 0 bases, with 12 bases left between them. The CDR3 loop is CASSQDPSISSYNEQFF. The CDR3 nucleotides are TGTGCCAGCAGCCAAGATCCCAGTATTAGCTCCTACAATGAGCAGTTCTTC.

This rearrangement joins TRBV7-2 to TRBJ2-1, with a possible D match to TRBD1 (6 bases). This CDR3 is 13 amino acids long. The germline gives CDR1 SGHTA, CDR2 FQGNSA. With 3 bases removed from V and 7 bases from J, the gap between germline ends came to 10 bases. The CDR3 sequence: CASSFNRENEQFF. The CDR3 coding sequence is TGTGCCAGCAGCTTCAACAGGGAAAATGAGCAGTTCTTC.

A few counts support this clone. V and J are TRBV5-4 and TRBJ2-7, with D unclear. The germline gives CDR1 SGHNT, CDR2 YYREEE (reference sequence). The V gene lost 0 bases and the J gene lost 6 bases, with 10 bases spanning the gap. The CDR3 covers 13 residues. This chain's CDR3 is CASSLGEAGEQYF. The CDR3 coding sequence is TGTGCCAGCAGCTTGGGAGAAGCAGGCGAGCAGTACTTC.

The J gene is TRBJ1-1, the V gene TRBV4-1, with 8 bases aligning to TRBD1. The CDR3 is 15 residues long. Germline V lookup: CDR1 MGHRA, CDR2 YSYEKL. Trimming cost V 4 bases and J 2 bases; bases outside gene matches: 6. The CDR3 DNA reads TGCGCCAGCAGCCCTTGGACAGGGTACAACACTGAAGCTTTCTTT. Translated: CASSPWTGYNTEAFF.

V usage is TRBV6-5 and J usage is TRBJ2-7; D might be TRBD2 (5 bases). Between the trimmed V and J ends, which lost 2 bases and 7 bases, there was a span of 9 bases. From germline, CDR1 is MNHEY and CDR2 SVGAGI. This CDR3 is built from 12 residues. The CDR3 DNA follows: TGTGCCAGCAGTTACGGGAGTGGAGAGCAGTACTTC. Translation gives CASSYGSGEQYF.